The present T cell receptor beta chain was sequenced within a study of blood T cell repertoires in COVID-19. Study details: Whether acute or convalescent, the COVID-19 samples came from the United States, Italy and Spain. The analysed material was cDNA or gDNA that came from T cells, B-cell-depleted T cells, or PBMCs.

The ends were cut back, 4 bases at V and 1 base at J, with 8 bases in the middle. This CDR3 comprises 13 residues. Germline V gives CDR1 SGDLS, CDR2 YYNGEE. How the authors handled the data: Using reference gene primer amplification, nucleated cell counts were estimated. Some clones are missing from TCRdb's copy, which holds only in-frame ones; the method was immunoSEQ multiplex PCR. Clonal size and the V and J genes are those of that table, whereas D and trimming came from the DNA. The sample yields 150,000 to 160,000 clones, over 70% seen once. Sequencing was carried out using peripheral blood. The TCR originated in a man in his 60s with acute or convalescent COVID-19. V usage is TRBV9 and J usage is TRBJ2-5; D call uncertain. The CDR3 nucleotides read TGTGCCAGCAGCCCCCGGGTCCAAGAGACCCAGTACTTC. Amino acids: CASSPRVQETQYF. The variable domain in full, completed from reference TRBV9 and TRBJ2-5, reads DSGVTQTPKHLITATGQRVTLRCSPRSGDLSVYWYQQSLDQGLQFLIQYYNGEERAKGNILERFSAQQFPDLHSELNLSSLELGDSALYFCASSPRVQETQYFGPGTRLLVL.